The present entry profiles one T cell receptor beta chain with its context. This record comes from a study of control samples from healthy donors and cancer patients. Germline CDR1 reads LNHDA; CDR2 reads SQIVND (reference sequence). Between the trimmed V and J ends, which lost 7 bases and 5 bases, there was a span of 17 bases. This CDR3 comprises 14 residues. Produced via immunoSEQ multiplex PCR; TCRdb's table is partial and in-frame only. The sample shows roughly 170,000 clones, roughly 93% of them seen only once. The source of this sequence is a woman aged 60-75 years in good health. Material for sequencing was blood. This chain links TRBV19 with TRBJ2-5, with D tentatively TRBD2 (7 bases). The DNA for the CDR3 is TGTGCCAGTACCCCAGGAGGGGGGGCGGAGACCCAGTACTTC. It yields the protein CASTPGGGAETQYF. Complete variable domain (other parts from reference TRBV19 and TRBJ2-5): DGGITQSPKYLFRKEGQNVTLSCEQNLNHDAMYWYRQDPGQGLRLIYYSQIVNDFQKGDIAEGYSVSREKKESFPLTVTSAQKNPTAFYLCASTPGGGAETQYFGPGTRLLVL.